This TCR beta chain was captured by sequencing in a study of blood T cell repertoires in COVID-19. Trimming pared 3 bases from V and 1 base from J, leaving 6 bases between. There are 13 residues in the CDR3. TCRdb keeps only in-frame clones here, not all; method: immunoSEQ multiplex PCR. Here the sample spans fewer than 120,000 clones, 75% to 80% being singletons. Sequenced sample: peripheral blood. The rearrangement uses TRBV12-3 or TRBV12-4 and TRBJ2-5; D gene unclear. The TCR sequence derives from a woman of 80 years or more with active or convalescent COVID-19. The CDR3 bases are TGTGCCAGCAGTTTGGCCCGCCAAGAGACCCAGTACTTC. Protein: CASSLARQETQYF.